Listed below are T cell receptor beta chains from one sample, sequenced in a study of blood T cell repertoires in COVID-19. Clones were sequenced by immunoSEQ multiplex PCR, and TCRdb holds only the in-frame ones, with some missing. The sample includes about 120,000 clones, approximately 90% of them seen just once. Sequencing used peripheral blood. These receptors were taken from a human donor in a cohort sampled during active COVID-19. Both conserved end residues are part of each CDR3. The D gene is left open where the match is weak. Not every row has a clone size; where given, it reads once, few, many or a size class.

j_call: TRBJ2-1
clone_size: -
d_call: -
v_call: TRBV19
cdr3_length: 16
cdr3_nt: TGTGCCAGTAGTATCCTGGCAGGCCGAAAGTTCAATGAGCAGTTCTTC
cdr3_aa: CASSILAGRKFNEQFF

j_call: TRBJ2-4
clone_size: -
d_call: TRBD1
v_call: TRBV7-8
cdr3_length: 20
cdr3_nt: TGTGCCAGCAGCTTTAGACAGGGGCGTTCTGAGGTACATGCCAAAAACATTCAGTACTTC
cdr3_aa: CASSFRQGRSEVHAKNIQYF

j_call: TRBJ2-5
clone_size: -
d_call: -
v_call: TRBV7-8
cdr3_length: 15
cdr3_nt: TGTGCCAGCAGCTTAGAGCTGGGAGGAGTCGTGACCCAGTACTTC
cdr3_aa: CASSLELGGVVTQYF

j_call: TRBJ1-3
clone_size: -
d_call: -
v_call: TRBV11-2
cdr3_length: 14
cdr3_nt: TGTGTCAGCAGCTTCCGGGGCTCTGGAAACACCATATATTTT
cdr3_aa: CVSSFRGSGNTIYF

j_call: TRBJ1-1
clone_size: -
d_call: -
v_call: TRBV7-9
cdr3_length: 16
cdr3_nt: TGTGCCAGCAGCTTCCCTAGATCACATACCAACACTGAAGCTTTCTTT
cdr3_aa: CASSFPRSHTNTEAFF

j_call: TRBJ2-1
clone_size: -
d_call: TRBD2
v_call: TRBV6-2/TRBV6-3
cdr3_length: 17
cdr3_nt: TGTGCCAGCAGCCCTCAATCGGGACTAGCGGGGGAGGATGAGCAGTTCTTC
cdr3_aa: CASSPQSGLAGEDEQFF

j_call: TRBJ2-3
clone_size: -
d_call: TRBD2
v_call: TRBV5-1
cdr3_length: 16
cdr3_nt: TGCGCCAGCAGCCCCGGGACTAGCGGGAGGGTGGATACGCAGTATTTT
cdr3_aa: CASSPGTSGRVDTQYF

j_call: TRBJ2-5
clone_size: -
d_call: TRBD2
v_call: TRBV9
cdr3_length: 15
cdr3_nt: TGTGCCAGCAGCCCAGGGACTAGCGGGGGGGAGACCCAGTACTTC
cdr3_aa: CASSPGTSGGETQYF

j_call: TRBJ1-2
clone_size: few
d_call: TRBD1
v_call: TRBV19
cdr3_length: 14
cdr3_nt: TGTGCCAGTAATCCGGGACAGTACCTCTATGGCTACACCTTC
cdr3_aa: CASNPGQYLYGYTF

j_call: TRBJ1-1
clone_size: -
d_call: TRBD1
v_call: TRBV15
cdr3_length: 14
cdr3_nt: TGTGCCACCAGCAGAGATCAGGGGGCGAGTGAAGCTTTCTTT
cdr3_aa: CATSRDQGASEAFF

j_call: TRBJ2-2
clone_size: -
d_call: TRBD2
v_call: TRBV5-1
cdr3_length: 15
cdr3_nt: TGCGCCAGCAGCTTGCCGACGGCGGGGGGCGGGGAGCTGTTTTTT
cdr3_aa: CASSLPTAGGGELFF

j_call: TRBJ2-1
clone_size: -
d_call: TRBD2
v_call: TRBV19
cdr3_length: 18
cdr3_nt: TGTGCCAGTACCCGGGGGAAGCGGGAGGGTGAAGCCTACAATGAGCAGTTCTTC
cdr3_aa: CASTRGKREGEAYNEQFF

j_call: TRBJ1-5
clone_size: -
d_call: -
v_call: TRBV2
cdr3_length: 14
cdr3_nt: TGTGCCAGCAGGAGGGGACATAGCAATCAGCCCCAGCATTTT
cdr3_aa: CASRRGHSNQPQHF

j_call: TRBJ2-1
clone_size: -
d_call: -
v_call: TRBV20-1
cdr3_length: 11
cdr3_nt: TGCAGTGCTAGAGGGCCCAATGAGCAGTTCTTC
cdr3_aa: CSARGPNEQFF

j_call: TRBJ1-4
clone_size: -
d_call: -
v_call: TRBV6-1
cdr3_length: 14
cdr3_nt: TGTGCCAGCAGTGAAGGGTCGGTGTTTGAAAAACTGTTTTTT
cdr3_aa: CASSEGSVFEKLFF

j_call: TRBJ2-5
clone_size: -
d_call: TRBD2
v_call: TRBV5-6
cdr3_length: 15
cdr3_nt: TGTGCCAGCAGCCGACTAGCGGGAAGGAGGGAGACCCAGTACTTC
cdr3_aa: CASSRLAGRRETQYF

j_call: TRBJ2-2
clone_size: -
d_call: -
v_call: TRBV18
cdr3_length: 15
cdr3_nt: TGTGCCAGCTCACCACCGGGGCTCCACACCGGGGAGCTGTTTTTT
cdr3_aa: CASSPPGLHTGELFF

j_call: TRBJ2-7
clone_size: -
d_call: TRBD1
v_call: TRBV19
cdr3_length: 14
cdr3_nt: TGTGCCAGTAGCCGGGACAGGGGGGCCTACGAGCAGTACTTC
cdr3_aa: CASSRDRGAYEQYF

j_call: TRBJ1-2
clone_size: -
d_call: -
v_call: TRBV28
cdr3_length: 14
cdr3_nt: TGTGCCAGCAGTTTATCAGGAGGGATCTATGGCTACACCTTC
cdr3_aa: CASSLSGGIYGYTF

j_call: TRBJ1-3
clone_size: -
d_call: TRBD1
v_call: TRBV6-5
cdr3_length: 15
cdr3_nt: TGTGCCAGCAGTCCGACCGACAGGGGAGGAAACACCATATATTTT
cdr3_aa: CASSPTDRGGNTIYF

j_call: TRBJ2-7
clone_size: -
d_call: TRBD1
v_call: TRBV28
cdr3_length: 15
cdr3_nt: TGTGCCAGCAGTTCTCACTGGGACAGGGTGGGCGAGCAGTACTTC
cdr3_aa: CASSSHWDRVGEQYF

j_call: TRBJ2-5
clone_size: -
d_call: TRBD2
v_call: TRBV19
cdr3_length: 16
cdr3_nt: TGTGCCAGTAGTACTCTAGCGGGGGGGTGGAAGGAGACCCAGTACTTC
cdr3_aa: CASSTLAGGWKETQYF

j_call: TRBJ2-2
clone_size: -
d_call: TRBD2
v_call: TRBV6-5
cdr3_length: 15
cdr3_nt: TGTGCCAGCAGTCTAGCGGGAGGCGGCACCGGGGAGCTGTTTTTT
cdr3_aa: CASSLAGGGTGELFF

j_call: TRBJ2-7
clone_size: -
d_call: TRBD2
v_call: TRBV6-1
cdr3_length: 16
cdr3_nt: TGTGCCAGCAGTGAATCGGGCGGGGGGCCTACCCACGAGCAGTACTTC
cdr3_aa: CASSESGGGPTHEQYF

j_call: TRBJ2-7
clone_size: -
d_call: -
v_call: TRBV2
cdr3_length: 11
cdr3_nt: TGTGCCAGCAGAATCAACGGCGAGCAGTACTTC
cdr3_aa: CASRINGEQYF

j_call: TRBJ1-6
clone_size: few
d_call: -
v_call: TRBV27
cdr3_length: 16
cdr3_nt: TGTGCCAGCAGTTTATCATTGGGAGGGGCCGGTTCACCCCTCCACTTT
cdr3_aa: CASSLSLGGAGSPLHF

j_call: TRBJ1-1
clone_size: -
d_call: -
v_call: TRBV5-4
cdr3_length: 14
cdr3_nt: TGTGCCAGCAGCTTGGAGGGGTGGGGTACTGAAGCTTTCTTT
cdr3_aa: CASSLEGWGTEAFF

j_call: TRBJ1-1
clone_size: -
d_call: -
v_call: TRBV6-1
cdr3_length: 13
cdr3_nt: TGTGCCAGCAGTGAAACGAGGAACACTGAAGCTTTCTTT
cdr3_aa: CASSETRNTEAFF

j_call: TRBJ1-4
clone_size: -
d_call: -
v_call: TRBV7-9
cdr3_length: 13
cdr3_nt: TGTGCCAGCAGCTCCCTCCGAAACCCTCTGATTCTATTT
cdr3_aa: CASSSLRNPLILF

j_call: TRBJ1-3
clone_size: few
d_call: TRBD1
v_call: TRBV2
cdr3_length: 14
cdr3_nt: TGTGCCAGCAGTTCCGCCCTCAGGGGGAACACCATATATTTT
cdr3_aa: CASSSALRGNTIYF

j_call: TRBJ1-5
clone_size: -
d_call: TRBD1
v_call: TRBV2
cdr3_length: 16
cdr3_nt: TGTGCCAGCAGTGAAGCGATGGGGACAGAAAATCAGCCCCAGCATTTT
cdr3_aa: CASSEAMGTENQPQHF

j_call: TRBJ1-3
clone_size: -
d_call: TRBD1
v_call: TRBV2
cdr3_length: 15
cdr3_nt: TGTGCCAGCAGTGCTGGGACAGGGACTGGAAACACCATATATTTT
cdr3_aa: CASSAGTGTGNTIYF

j_call: TRBJ2-7
clone_size: -
d_call: TRBD1
v_call: TRBV28
cdr3_length: 15
cdr3_nt: TGTGCCAGCAGTAGGGACAGTGCGAGCTCCTACGAGCAGTACTTC
cdr3_aa: CASSRDSASSYEQYF

j_call: TRBJ2-7
clone_size: -
d_call: -
v_call: TRBV5-1
cdr3_length: 15
cdr3_nt: TGCGCCAGCAGCCTCACCTCAGGCCAGTCCTACGAGCAGTACTTC
cdr3_aa: CASSLTSGQSYEQYF

j_call: TRBJ2-1
clone_size: -
d_call: -
v_call: TRBV18
cdr3_length: 11
cdr3_nt: TGTGCCAGCTCACCCCGTAATGAGCAGTTCTTC
cdr3_aa: CASSPRNEQFF

j_call: TRBJ2-7
clone_size: once
d_call: -
v_call: TRBV6-5
cdr3_length: 14
cdr3_nt: TGTGCCAGCAGTTACTCGAGTGGGGGGAACGAGCAGTACTTC
cdr3_aa: CASSYSSGGNEQYF

j_call: TRBJ1-6
clone_size: -
d_call: TRBD1
v_call: TRBV30
cdr3_length: 13
cdr3_nt: TGTGCCTGGAGGGGCCAGGGGGATTCACCCCTCCACTTT
cdr3_aa: CAWRGQGDSPLHF

j_call: TRBJ1-2
clone_size: -
d_call: TRBD1
v_call: TRBV5-6
cdr3_length: 13
cdr3_nt: TGTGCCAGCAGCCCAGACAGGGTATTTGGCTACACCTTC
cdr3_aa: CASSPDRVFGYTF

j_call: TRBJ2-3
clone_size: -
d_call: TRBD2
v_call: TRBV6-6
cdr3_length: 16
cdr3_nt: TGTGCCAGCAGTTGGGATAGCGGGAGCCCCGCAGATACGCAGTATTTT
cdr3_aa: CASSWDSGSPADTQYF

j_call: TRBJ2-3
clone_size: -
d_call: -
v_call: TRBV11-3
cdr3_length: 13
cdr3_nt: TGTGCCAGCAGCTTGGGCGAGCACGATACGCAGTATTTT
cdr3_aa: CASSLGEHDTQYF

j_call: TRBJ1-2
clone_size: -
d_call: -
v_call: TRBV28
cdr3_length: 17
cdr3_nt: TGTGCCAGCAGTCCGACAGCCGGTAGCAGGACTAACTATGGCTACACCTTC
cdr3_aa: CASSPTAGSRTNYGYTF

j_call: TRBJ1-2
clone_size: -
d_call: -
v_call: TRBV7-9
cdr3_length: 14
cdr3_nt: TGTGCCAGCAGCTTAATAGTCGCTAACTATGGCTACACCTTC
cdr3_aa: CASSLIVANYGYTF

j_call: TRBJ1-2
clone_size: -
d_call: TRBD1
v_call: TRBV6-1
cdr3_length: 17
cdr3_nt: TGTGCCAGCAGTGAAGTAGTGACAGGGACACTCCGCGGGGGCTACACCTTC
cdr3_aa: CASSEVVTGTLRGGYTF

j_call: TRBJ2-3
clone_size: -
d_call: TRBD1
v_call: TRBV14
cdr3_length: 11
cdr3_nt: TGTGCCAGCAGCCTACAGGGGGCGCAGTATTTT
cdr3_aa: CASSLQGAQYF

j_call: TRBJ1-5
clone_size: few
d_call: TRBD1
v_call: TRBV30
cdr3_length: 13
cdr3_nt: TGTGCCTGGAGTGTACAGGGGAATCAGCCCCAGCATTTT
cdr3_aa: CAWSVQGNQPQHF

j_call: TRBJ1-2
clone_size: many
d_call: TRBD1
v_call: TRBV7-9
cdr3_length: 13
cdr3_nt: TGTGCCAGCAGCGGAGGACAGGGAGCAGGCTACACCTTC
cdr3_aa: CASSGGQGAGYTF

j_call: TRBJ2-5
clone_size: -
d_call: -
v_call: TRBV7-7
cdr3_length: 15
cdr3_nt: TGTGCTAGCAGCTTAGAAAGACAGTCCTGGGAGACCCAGTACTTC
cdr3_aa: CASSLERQSWETQYF

j_call: TRBJ1-5
clone_size: -
d_call: -
v_call: TRBV12-3/TRBV12-4
cdr3_length: 12
cdr3_nt: TGTGCCAGCAGGGAACAGAATCAGCCCCAGCATTTT
cdr3_aa: CASREQNQPQHF

j_call: TRBJ2-1
clone_size: -
d_call: -
v_call: TRBV6-4
cdr3_length: 14
cdr3_nt: TGTGCCAGCAGTGCGGGAGACACAATAGGGGAGCAGTTCTTC
cdr3_aa: CASSAGDTIGEQFF

j_call: TRBJ1-6
clone_size: -
d_call: -
v_call: TRBV5-6
cdr3_length: 14
cdr3_nt: TGTGCCAGCAGCTGGGGGCAGACGAGTTCACCCCTCCACTTT
cdr3_aa: CASSWGQTSSPLHF

j_call: TRBJ1-6
clone_size: -
d_call: -
v_call: TRBV7-9
cdr3_length: 19
cdr3_nt: TGTGCCAGCAGCCTAACTACCGGGACCGGGAGCTCCTATAATTCACCCCTCCACTTT
cdr3_aa: CASSLTTGTGSSYNSPLHF

j_call: TRBJ2-7
clone_size: -
d_call: -
v_call: TRBV3-1/TRBV3-2
cdr3_length: 15
cdr3_nt: TGTGCCAGCAGCGGGCCCGGGCGGACATCCTACGAGCAGTACTTC
cdr3_aa: CASSGPGRTSYEQYF

j_call: TRBJ2-1
clone_size: -
d_call: TRBD1
v_call: TRBV5-1
cdr3_length: 13
cdr3_nt: TGCGCCAGCAGCCGGGACAGGGACAATGAGCAGTTCTTC
cdr3_aa: CASSRDRDNEQFF

j_call: TRBJ2-7
clone_size: -
d_call: TRBD2
v_call: TRBV6-5
cdr3_length: 16
cdr3_nt: TGTGCCAGCAGTTACCCCAGCGGGAGGGCCCCCCACGAGCAGTACTTC
cdr3_aa: CASSYPSGRAPHEQYF

j_call: TRBJ2-1
clone_size: -
d_call: TRBD2
v_call: TRBV19
cdr3_length: 15
cdr3_nt: TGTGCCAGTAGTATCGTATCGGGAGGGCCCTCGGAGCAGTTCTTC
cdr3_aa: CASSIVSGGPSEQFF

j_call: TRBJ2-1
clone_size: -
d_call: -
v_call: TRBV5-8
cdr3_length: 16
cdr3_nt: TGTGCCAGCACCTGGCGGGGAAGGGGTATATACAATGAGCAGTTCTTC
cdr3_aa: CASTWRGRGIYNEQFF

j_call: TRBJ2-3
clone_size: -
d_call: -
v_call: TRBV4-1
cdr3_length: 15
cdr3_nt: TGCGCCAGCAGCCACTACCTGGGGGGAGCAGATACGCAGTATTTT
cdr3_aa: CASSHYLGGADTQYF

j_call: TRBJ2-2
clone_size: few
d_call: -
v_call: TRBV6-2/TRBV6-3
cdr3_length: 14
cdr3_nt: TGTGCCAGCAGCGTTGCAGGGTTCACCGGGGAGCTGTTTTTT
cdr3_aa: CASSVAGFTGELFF